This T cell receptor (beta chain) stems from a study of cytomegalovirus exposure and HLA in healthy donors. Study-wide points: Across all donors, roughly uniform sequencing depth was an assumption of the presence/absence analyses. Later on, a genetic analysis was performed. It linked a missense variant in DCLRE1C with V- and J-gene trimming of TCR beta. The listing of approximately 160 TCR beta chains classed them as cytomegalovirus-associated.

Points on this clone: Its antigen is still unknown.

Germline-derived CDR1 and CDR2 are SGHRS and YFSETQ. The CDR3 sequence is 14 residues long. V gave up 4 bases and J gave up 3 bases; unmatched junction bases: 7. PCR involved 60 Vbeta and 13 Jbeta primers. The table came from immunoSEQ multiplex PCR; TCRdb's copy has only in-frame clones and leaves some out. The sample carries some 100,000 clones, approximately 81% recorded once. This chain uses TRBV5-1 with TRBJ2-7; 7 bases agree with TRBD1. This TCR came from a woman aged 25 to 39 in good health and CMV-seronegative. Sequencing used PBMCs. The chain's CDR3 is CASSITGQFYEQYF. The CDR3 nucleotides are TGCGCCAGCAGCATAACGGGACAGTTCTACGAGCAGTACTTC.